Described below is a single T cell receptor beta chain sequence and its context. What it binds is unknown. The study ran its PCR with 60 Vbeta and 13 Jbeta primers. Some clones are missing from TCRdb's copy, which holds only in-frame ones; the method was immunoSEQ multiplex PCR. Of roughly 120,000 clones in the sample, 73% were seen once. This sample is drawn from a study of cytomegalovirus exposure and HLA in healthy donors. The overall study: HLA-typed donors contributed some 87 million unique TCRs, which were held in an early data release. Regarding the study as a whole: Analyses of presence/absence relied on an assumption of roughly uniform sequencing depth across donors. As a later analysis revealed, the rate of TCR association differed by HLA locus, with DRB1 most and HLA-C fewest. Equally common other TCR beta chains were less clonally expanded than HLA-associated ones, a later analysis found.

CDR1 KGHSH and CDR2 LQKENI come from the germline V gene. V dropped 2 bases and J dropped 7 bases, with 15 bases sitting between them. The CDR3 totals 15 residues. This chain uses TRBV18 with TRBJ1-5, with D possibly matching TRBD1 (6 bases). Sample: PBMCs. This TCR was recovered from a woman in her 40s in good health and CMV-seronegative. CDR3 DNA sequence: TGTGCCAGCTCACCAGGGACATCCTGGGACCAGCCCCAGCATTTT. It is translated as CASSPGTSWDQPQHF.